The 20 T cell receptor beta chains below come from one sample, sequenced in a study of T cells in Graves' hyperthyroidism and ophthalmopathy. Amplification yielded TCR beta CDR3 regions, with RNA transcripts as the source. The HTBI primer set served for first-round RT-PCR of the TCR CDR3. TCRdb fed the multiplex PCR reads into MiXCR, producing one record per CDR3 protein. Of about 480,000 distinct CDR3 sequences in the sample, approximately 15% are singletons; the top ten hold less than 20%. The sequencing input was blood. Receptor source: a woman between 18 and 29 years old with Graves' hyperthyroidism.

The table lists this clonotype with many counts. The genes are TRBV6-1 and TRBJ2-7, with 7 bases that match TRBD2. The germline V gene has CDR1 MNHNS and CDR2 SASEGT. The CDR3 length is 14 residues. V lost 5 bases and J lost 7; bases outside the gene matches: 11. CDR3 sequence (DNA): TGTGCCAGCAGTTACGGGTTTGCGGGAGATGAGCAGTACTTC. This translates into CASSYGFAGDEQYF.

This clonotype was detected only a few times. It is unclear where the CDR3 begins or ends on the DNA, so no DNA is shown, and the CDR3 is as TCRdb lists it. The genes are TRBV28 and TRBJ1-2; the table's D gene call, TRBD1, was not cross checked with the DNA. Both ends counted, the CDR3 spans 14 residues. Germline V gives CDR1 MDHEN, CDR2 SYDVKM. This CDR3 is CASSLEREDYGYTF.

In its sample, this clonotype was seen many times. This chain links TRBV7-2 with TRBJ2-1; 11 bases are a match to TRBD2. Trimming cost V 5 bases and J 7 bases; bases outside gene matches: 4. The CDR3 is made up of 14 amino acids. The germline V gene encodes CDR1 SGHTA and CDR2 FQGNSA. CDR3 amino acids: CASSATSGGNEQFF. The CDR3 DNA sequence: TGTGCCAGCAGCGCTACTAGCGGGGGAAATGAGCAGTTCTTC. The full variable domain, completed using reference TRBV7-2 and TRBJ2-1, is GAGVSQSPSNKVTEKGKDVELRCDPISGHTALYWYRQSLGQGLEFLIYFQGNSAPDKSGLPSDRFSAERTGGSVSTLTIQRTQQEDSAVYLCASSATSGGNEQFFGPGTRLTVL.

The J gene is TRBJ2-1, the V gene TRBV29-1; perhaps TRBD1 as D (6 bases). Germline CDR1 and CDR2: SQVTM and ANQGSEA. Trimming left V 5 bases short and J 8 bases short, with 19 bases between. The CDR3 is made up of 14 amino acids. CDR3 DNA: TGCAGCGTTCGCCAGGGCCAGGGGATTTATGAGCAGTTCTTC. Translated: CSVRQGQGIYEQFF.

This clonotype was seen many times. V and J are TRBV10-3 and TRBJ2-1, with D perhaps assigned TRBD1 or TRBD2 (6 bases each). The germline V gene has CDR1 ENHRY and CDR2 SYGVKD. With 4 bases removed from V and 8 bases from J, the gap between germline ends came to 15 bases. The CDR3 contains 14 residues. CDR3 amino acids: CAISGGRGDDEQFF. The CDR3 bases are TGTGCCATCAGTGGGGGGCGCGGGGATGATGAGCAGTTCTTC.

The chain carries TRBV30 and TRBJ2-3; no firm D call. The V gene lost 2 bases and the J gene lost 2 bases, with 11 bases spanning the gap. CDR1 is GTSNPN and CDR2 is SVGIG in the germline V gene (reference sequence). The CDR3 loop spans 14 amino acids. The CDR3 loop reads CAWSKGSATDTQYF. The DNA for the CDR3 is TGTGCCTGGAGTAAGGGAAGCGCCACAGATACGCAGTATTTT.

This clonotype was seen more than once but under ten times. The chain joins TRBV6-5 to TRBJ1-1; no firm D call. From germline, CDR1 is MNHEY and CDR2 SVGAGI. This CDR3 contains 11 residues. Trimming took 2 bases from V and 10 from J, leaving 8 bases between them. The CDR3 spells CASSYAFLAFF. CDR3 bases: TGTGCCAGCAGTTACGCGTTTTTAGCTTTCTTT.

This clonotype was recorded at least ten times. The CDR3 nucleotides read TGTGCCAGGTCCGGACTAGCGGGAGTCACCGGGGAGCTGTTTTTT. Its protein is CARSGLAGVTGELFF. This chain connects TRBV30 to TRBJ2-2, with 13 bases identical to TRBD2. J gave up 4 bases and V 8 bases, and 7 bases lay outside the gene matches. Germline V CDR1 and CDR2: GTSNPN, SVGIG (reference sequence). CDR3 size: 15 residues.

A remark on this clonotype: A much larger clone lies one base from this, so it may be a read error. V gene TRBV11-3 combines with J gene TRBJ2-3; D tentatively reads TRBD1 or TRBD2 (5 bases each). V gave up 3 bases and J gave up 7 bases, with 14 bases separating them. CDR1 and CDR2 from the germline V gene are SGHNT and YENEEA. The CDR3 extends over 14 amino acids. The CDR3 nucleotides read TGTGCCAGCAGCTTCGAGGGCAGGGCCTATACGCAGTATTTT. Protein: CASSFEGRAYTQYF.

The sample holds many counts of this clonotype. The chain carries TRBV20-1 and TRBJ2-7, with 7 bases aligning to TRBD1. Germline CDR1 and CDR2: DFQATT and SNEGSKA (reference sequence). The CDR3 totals 14 residues. Trimming at V came to 6 bases and at J to 7 bases, leaving 15 bases not matched to a gene. The CDR3 reads CSAPTAGGEGEQYF. In DNA, the CDR3 is TGCAGTGCCCCTACGGCAGGGGGAGAGGGTGAGCAGTACTTC.

This clonotype was seen many times. The rearrangement uses TRBV12-3 or TRBV12-4 and TRBJ2-5; possible D gene TRBD1, 6 bases. The V end was cut by 6 bases, the J end by 5 bases, with 19 bases between. The CDR3 has 15 amino acids. The CDR3 loop is CASSPGTNVRETQYF. The DNA for the CDR3 is TGTGCCAGCAGCCCCGGGACAAACGTCCGGGAGACCCAGTACTTC.

This clonotype was found many times. The V call is TRBV20-1, the J call TRBJ1-2, with TRBD1 matching 9 bases. V shed 5 bases and J 6 bases; nucleotides not matched to a gene: 1. Germline V gene sequence: CDR1 DFQATT, CDR2 SNEGSKA (reference sequence). The length of the CDR3 is 11 residues. The DNA for the CDR3 is TGCAGTGCTGGGGACAGGGATGGCTACACCTTC. Amino acid sequence: CSAGDRDGYTF.

This chain connects TRBV5-1 to TRBJ2-7; D remains unclear. CDR3 length equals 15 residues. CDR1 and CDR2 (germline): SGHRS, YFSETQ. V was pared by 3 bases and J by 1 base, with 14 bases between. In nucleotides, the CDR3 is TGCGCCAGCAGCTACGGACCGGTGGGGTCCTACGAGCAGTACTTC. Translating gives CASSYGPVGSYEQYF.

This clonotype turned up a few times. The chain combines TRBV5-1 with TRBJ1-1; TRBD1 is a possible D gene (6 bases). CDR1 SGHRS and CDR2 YFSETQ come from the germline V gene. V was cut by 5 bases and J by 5 bases, with 10 bases left in between. This CDR3 contains 12 residues. CDR3 bases: TGCGCCAGCAGGGGGGGCCGAACTGAAGCTTTCTTT. Translated: CASRGGRTEAFF.

The chain combines TRBV6-1 with TRBJ2-3; D call uncertain. Germline CDR1 is MNHNS and CDR2 is SASEGT. The V gene lost 7 bases and the J gene lost 2 bases, with 10 bases spanning the gap. CDR3 length: 13 residues. The CDR3 region has the DNA TGTGCCAGCAACACAAGGAACACAGATACGCAGTATTTT. Translation: CASNTRNTDTQYF.

A few counts support this clonotype. The chain joins TRBV7-2 to TRBJ2-1; unclear D gene. The CDR3 runs to 15 residues. The V gene lost 5 bases and the J gene lost 3 bases, with 14 bases spanning the gap. The germline V gene encodes CDR1 SGHTA and CDR2 FQGNSA. CDR3 amino acids: CASSHNPGLYNEQFF. Written as DNA, the CDR3 is TGTGCCAGCAGCCACAATCCGGGTCTCTACAATGAGCAGTTCTTC.

The J gene is TRBJ2-3, the V gene TRBV19; 15 bases map to TRBD2. In germline, CDR1 is LNHDA, CDR2 SQIVND (reference sequence). V dropped 7 bases and J dropped 8; count of bases not matched to a gene: 19. This CDR3 is 19 amino acids long. The CDR3 DNA reads TGTGCCAGTACTCCCCACCGACCGGGGACTAGCGGGAGGTCTGGTACGCAGTATTTT. Translated, it gives CASTPHRPGTSGRSGTQYF.

V and J are TRBV19 and TRBJ1-1; D perhaps matches TRBD1 (5 bases). The germline V and J ends were trimmed by 9 bases and 1 base, with 15 bases remaining between them. This CDR3 has 14 residues. Germline CDR1 and CDR2: LNHDA and SQIVND (reference sequence). The CDR3: CASHLQASNTEAFF. The CDR3 DNA is TGTGCCAGCCATCTACAGGCCTCGAACACTGAAGCTTTCTTT.

This clonotype was recorded at least ten times. The genes are TRBV11-2 and TRBJ1-1; D call uncertain. Trimming took 2 bases from V and 1 from J, leaving 8 bases between them. CDR1 SGHAT and CDR2 FQNNGV come from the germline V gene. This CDR3 region has 14 residues. CDR3 region: CASSLRLANTEAFF. CDR3 sequence (DNA): TGTGCCAGCAGCTTAAGGTTGGCGAACACTGAAGCTTTCTTT.

This clonotype was seen ten or more times. The chain carries TRBV2 and TRBJ2-2, with TRBD2 identical over 7 bases. The trim removed 3 bases at V and 3 bases at J, leaving 4 bases unmatched. Germline V CDR1 and CDR2: SNHLY, FYNNEI. This CDR3 is 15 amino acids long. The CDR3 region has the DNA TGTGCCAGCAGTGAGGTGACTAGCCACACCGGGGAGCTGTTTTTT. Translation: CASSEVTSHTGELFF.